This T cell receptor (beta chain) emerged from a study of blood T cells in healthy people across ages. Whole-study findings and limits: Per million T cells, the diversity of TCR beta decreased roughly linearly as age advanced. Because donor CMV status was unknown, expanded clonotype changes were possibly confounded.

This clonotype occurred many times. No antigen is known for it. Germline V lookup: CDR1 SGHTA, CDR2 FQGNSA. The CDR3 has 15 residues. With 4 bases removed from V and 5 bases from J, the gap between germline ends came to 17 bases. Then a second PCR, running roughly 7 to 11 cycles, was carried out with a sample-barcoded 5' primer and a J-beta primer mix. TCRdb recomputed calls from the 5' RACE reads with MiXCR, one row per CDR3 protein. The repertoire holds hundreds of thousands of distinct CDR3 sequences, roughly two fifths seen once, with about 32% in the top ten. Source material: blood. The gene calls are TRBV7-2 and TRBJ2-5; D is uncertain. This sequence originates from a man older than 75 in good health. This CDR3 is CASSSYGNGRETQYF. The CDR3, as DNA: TGTGCCAGCAGCTCTTACGGAAACGGACGGGAGACCCAGTACTTC.